This T cell receptor (beta chain) was retrieved from a study of blood T cell repertoires in COVID-19. The overall study: T cells, B-cell-depleted T cells, or PBMCs supplied cDNA or gDNA.

Trimming took 8 bases from V and 7 from J; bases not matched to a gene: 5. This CDR3 is 13 amino acids long. Looked up from germline, CDR1 is MNHEY and CDR2 is SVGAGI. This clone was detected only once. Assay used: immunoSEQ multiplex PCR; TCRdb lists only in-frame clones, some missing. The sample lists 250,000 to 350,000 clones, roughly 90% occurring once. V usage is TRBV6-5 and J usage is TRBJ2-2, with 9 bases lining up with TRBD1. Sequencing was done on a sample of peripheral blood. This clonotype was sampled from a woman in her 70s with COVID-19, enrolled during active disease. The CDR3 region has the DNA TGTGCCAGCTCCGGGACAGGGCACGGGGAGCTGTTTTTT. Protein: CASSGTGHGELFF.